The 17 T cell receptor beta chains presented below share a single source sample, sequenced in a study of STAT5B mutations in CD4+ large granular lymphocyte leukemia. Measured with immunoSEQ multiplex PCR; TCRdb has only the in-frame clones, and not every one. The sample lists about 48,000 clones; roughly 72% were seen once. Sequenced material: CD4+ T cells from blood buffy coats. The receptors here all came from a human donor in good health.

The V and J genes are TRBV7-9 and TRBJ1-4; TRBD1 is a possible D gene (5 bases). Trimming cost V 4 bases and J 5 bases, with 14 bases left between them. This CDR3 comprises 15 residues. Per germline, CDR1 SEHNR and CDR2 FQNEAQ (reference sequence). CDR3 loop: CASSSWTQKNEKLFF. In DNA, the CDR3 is TGTGCCAGCAGCTCCTGGACACAAAAAAATGAAAAACTGTTTTTT.

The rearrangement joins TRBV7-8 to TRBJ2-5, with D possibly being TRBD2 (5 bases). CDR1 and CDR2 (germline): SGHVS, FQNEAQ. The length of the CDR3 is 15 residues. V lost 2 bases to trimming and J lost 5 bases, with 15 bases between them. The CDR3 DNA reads TGTGCCAGCAGCTTATCGGGCTATCCGGGGGAGACCCAGTACTTC. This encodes CASSLSGYPGETQYF.

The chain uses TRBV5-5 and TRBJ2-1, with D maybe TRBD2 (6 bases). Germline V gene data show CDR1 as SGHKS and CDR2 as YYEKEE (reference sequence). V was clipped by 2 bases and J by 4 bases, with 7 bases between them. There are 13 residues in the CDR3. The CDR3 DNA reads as TGTGCCAGCAGCTTCGGGACTTACAATGAGCAGTTCTTC. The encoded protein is CASSFGTYNEQFF.

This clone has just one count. CDR3 DNA sequence: TGTGCCAGCAGCGTCTTTTCCGGGGCCAACGTCCTGACTTTC. Residues: CASSVFSGANVLTF. The chain couples TRBV9 to TRBJ2-6, with D unclear. The CDR3 runs to 14 residues. Per germline, CDR1 SGDLS and CDR2 YYNGEE. V shed 2 bases and J shed 4 bases, with 7 bases lying between them.

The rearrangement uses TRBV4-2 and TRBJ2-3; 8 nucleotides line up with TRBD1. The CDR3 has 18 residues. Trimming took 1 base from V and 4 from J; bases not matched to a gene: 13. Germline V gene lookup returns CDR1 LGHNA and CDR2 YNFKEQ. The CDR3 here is CASSQAQGAPGFADTQYF. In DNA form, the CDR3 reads TGTGCCAGCAGCCAAGCTCAGGGGGCGCCCGGGTTTGCAGATACGCAGTATTTT.

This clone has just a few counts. CDR3 in DNA: TGTGCCAGCAGTGCCGAGTTCCTGGGAAAGGGGACTGAAGCTTTCTTT. This translates into CASSAEFLGKGTEAFF. V gene TRBV6-1 combines with J gene TRBJ1-1; a weak D match, TRBD1 (5 bases). The CDR3 covers 16 residues. V lost 4 bases, J lost 5 bases, and 20 bases lay in between. Germline-derived CDR1 and CDR2 are MNHNS and SASEGT.

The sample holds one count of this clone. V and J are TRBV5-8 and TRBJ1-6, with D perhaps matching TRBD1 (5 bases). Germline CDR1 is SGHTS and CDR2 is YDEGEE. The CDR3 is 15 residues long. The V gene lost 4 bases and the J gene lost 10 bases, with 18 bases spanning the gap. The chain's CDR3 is CASSIRDADASPLHF. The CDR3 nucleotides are TGTGCCAGCAGCATCCGGGACGCCGACGCGTCACCCCTCCACTTT.

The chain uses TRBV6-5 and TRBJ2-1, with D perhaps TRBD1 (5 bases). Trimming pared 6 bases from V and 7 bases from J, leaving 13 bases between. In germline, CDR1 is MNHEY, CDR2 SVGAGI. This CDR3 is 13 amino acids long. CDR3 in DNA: TGTGCCAGCAGGCCTCAGGGAACTAATGAGCAGTTCTTC. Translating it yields CASRPQGTNEQFF.

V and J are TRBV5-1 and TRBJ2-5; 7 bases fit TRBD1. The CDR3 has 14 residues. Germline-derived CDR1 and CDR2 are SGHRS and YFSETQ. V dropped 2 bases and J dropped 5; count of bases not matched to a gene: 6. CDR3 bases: TGCGCCAGCAGCTTACAGGGGATTGAGGAGACCCAGTACTTC. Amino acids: CASSLQGIEETQYF.

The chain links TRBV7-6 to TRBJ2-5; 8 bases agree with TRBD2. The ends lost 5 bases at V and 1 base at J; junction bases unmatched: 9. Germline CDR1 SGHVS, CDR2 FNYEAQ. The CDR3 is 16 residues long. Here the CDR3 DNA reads TGTGCCAGCAGCCCTTCGAGGCGGGGGGCCCAAGAGACCCAGTACTTC. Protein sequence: CASSPSRRGAQETQYF.

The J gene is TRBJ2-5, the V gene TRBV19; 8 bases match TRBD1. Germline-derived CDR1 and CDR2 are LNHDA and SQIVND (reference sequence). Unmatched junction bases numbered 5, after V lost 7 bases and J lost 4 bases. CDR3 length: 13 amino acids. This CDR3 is CASTSGTGETQYF. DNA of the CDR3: TGTGCCAGTACCTCAGGGACAGGAGAGACCCAGTACTTC.

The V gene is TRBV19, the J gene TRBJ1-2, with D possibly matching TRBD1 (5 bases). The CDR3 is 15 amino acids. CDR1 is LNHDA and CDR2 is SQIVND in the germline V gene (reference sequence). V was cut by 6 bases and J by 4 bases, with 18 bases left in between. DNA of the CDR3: TGTGCCAGTAGCCCGGGAAGGGGCGAGGGCTATGGCTACACCTTC. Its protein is CASSPGRGEGYGYTF.

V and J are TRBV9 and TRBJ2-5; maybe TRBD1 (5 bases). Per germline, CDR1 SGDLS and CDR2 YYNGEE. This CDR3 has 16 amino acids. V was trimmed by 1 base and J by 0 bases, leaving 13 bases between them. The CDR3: CASSVMGRGNQETQYF. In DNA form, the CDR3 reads TGTGCCAGCAGCGTAATGGGAAGGGGTAACCAAGAGACCCAGTACTTC.

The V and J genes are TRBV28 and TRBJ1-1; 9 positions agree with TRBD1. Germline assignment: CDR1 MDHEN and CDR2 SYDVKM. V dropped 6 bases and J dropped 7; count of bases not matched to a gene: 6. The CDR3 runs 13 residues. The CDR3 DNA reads TGTGCCAGCAGAAGAGGACAGGGGTTTGAAGCTTTCTTT. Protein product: CASRRGQGFEAFF.

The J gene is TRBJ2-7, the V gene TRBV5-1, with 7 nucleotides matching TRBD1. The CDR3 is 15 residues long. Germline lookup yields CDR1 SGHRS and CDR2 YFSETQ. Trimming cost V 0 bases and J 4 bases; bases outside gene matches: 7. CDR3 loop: CASSLARQGVYEQYF. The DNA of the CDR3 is TGCGCCAGCAGCTTGGCACGGCAGGGGGTTTACGAGCAGTACTTC. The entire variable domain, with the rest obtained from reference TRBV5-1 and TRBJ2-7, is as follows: KAGVTQTPRYLIKTRGQQVTLSCSPISGHRSVSWYQQTPGQGLQFLFEYFSETQRNKGNFPGRFSGRQFSNSRSEMNVSTLELGDSALYLCASSLARQGVYEQYFGPGTRLTVT.

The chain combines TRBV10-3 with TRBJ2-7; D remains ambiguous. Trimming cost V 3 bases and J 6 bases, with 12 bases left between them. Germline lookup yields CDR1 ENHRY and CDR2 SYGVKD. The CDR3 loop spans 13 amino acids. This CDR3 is CAISERQEGEQYF. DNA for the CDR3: TGTGCCATCAGTGAACGGCAGGAAGGCGAGCAGTACTTC.

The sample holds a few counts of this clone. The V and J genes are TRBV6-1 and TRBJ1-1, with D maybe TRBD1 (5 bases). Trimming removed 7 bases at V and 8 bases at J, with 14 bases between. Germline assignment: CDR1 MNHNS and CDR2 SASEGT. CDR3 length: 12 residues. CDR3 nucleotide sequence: TGTGCCAGCAAACCCAGGGTGACCGAAGCTTTCTTT. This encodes CASKPRVTEAFF.